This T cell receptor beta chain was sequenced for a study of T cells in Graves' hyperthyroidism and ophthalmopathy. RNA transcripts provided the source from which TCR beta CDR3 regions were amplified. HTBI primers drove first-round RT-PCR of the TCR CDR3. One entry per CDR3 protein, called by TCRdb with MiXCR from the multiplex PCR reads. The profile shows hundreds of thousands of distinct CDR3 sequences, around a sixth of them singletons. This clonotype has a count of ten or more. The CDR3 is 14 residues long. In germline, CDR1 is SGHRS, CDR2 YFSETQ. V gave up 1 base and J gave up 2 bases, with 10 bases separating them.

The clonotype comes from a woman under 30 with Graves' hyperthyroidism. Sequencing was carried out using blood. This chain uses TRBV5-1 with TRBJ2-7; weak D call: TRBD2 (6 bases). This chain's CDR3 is CASSLTSWTYEQYF. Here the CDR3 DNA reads TGCGCCAGCAGCTTGACTAGCTGGACCTACGAGCAGTACTTC.